This passage covers 9 T cell receptor beta chains from one sample sequenced in a study of Ad26.COV2.S vaccination and SARS-CoV-2 variants. Produced via immunoSEQ multiplex PCR; TCRdb's table is partial and in-frame only. The table lists about 370,000 clones, 80% to 90% of them singletons. Treatment defined: roughly 20 received Ad26.COV2.S at low or high dose, single or two shots; 5 received placebo; per-sample allocation not given. Collection of samples fell on day 63 after the first vaccine or placebo injection. The sequencing here drew on peripheral blood, taken in a trial of Ad26.COV2.S vaccine versus placebo. These TCRs come from a person aged 18-65 years who received the Ad26.COV2.S COVID-19 vaccine or a placebo.

This clone was detected only a few times. This specimen includes other DNA sequences encoding the same CDR3. V usage is TRBV5-1 and J usage is TRBJ1-1; D not resolved. Trimming left V 0 bases short and J 1 base short, with 4 bases between. The germline gives CDR1 SGHRS, CDR2 YFSETQ. This CDR3 region has 13 residues. For the CDR3, the DNA is TGCGCCAGCAGCTTGGCAGAGAACACTGAAGCTTTCTTT. Its translation is CASSLAENTEAFF.

This chain links TRBV30 with TRBJ1-3; weak D call: TRBD1 (6 bases). Germline-derived CDR1 and CDR2 are GTSNPN and SVGIG (reference sequence). With 7 bases removed from V and 10 bases from J, the gap between germline ends came to 20 bases. The CDR3 covers 13 residues. CDR3: CASGGRPDRTIYF. The CDR3 coding sequence is TGTGCCTCCGGGGGCAGGCCCGACCGAACCATATATTTT.

This chain joins TRBV2 and TRBJ2-2; either TRBD1 or TRBD2 may fit D (5 bases each). This CDR3 is 14 amino acids long. CDR1 SNHLY and CDR2 FYNNEI come from the germline V gene. With 7 bases removed from V and 0 bases from J, the gap between germline ends came to 9 bases. The CDR3: CASMVGPNTGELFF. CDR3 coding DNA: TGTGCCAGCATGGTGGGACCGAACACCGGGGAGCTGTTTTTT.

This clone was counted a single time. The rearrangement uses TRBV6-5 and TRBJ1-1; TRBD1 aligns across 12 bases. CDR1 and CDR2 from the germline V gene are MNHEY and SVGAGI. The CDR3 is made up of 15 amino acids. The V gene end was trimmed by 8 bases and the J gene end by 2 bases; junction bases not matched to a gene: 6. The CDR3 DNA is TGTGCCAGCCCGGGGACAGGGGGCCCTAACACTGAAGCTTTCTTT. Residues: CASPGTGGPNTEAFF.

In its sample, this clone was seen once. This chain connects TRBV23-1 to TRBJ1-5; no firm D call. TRBV23-1 is reported as an ORF; its role is uncertain. Trimming took 6 bases from V and 2 from J, leaving 14 bases between them. There are 15 residues in the CDR3. For the CDR3, the DNA is TGCGCCAGCAGGAATAACAGTCTCGGCAATCAGCCCCAGCATTTT. It yields the protein CASRNNSLGNQPQHF.

This chain links TRBV6-5 with TRBJ1-1, with no clear D. The germline V gene encodes CDR1 MNHEY and CDR2 SVGAGI. V shed 3 bases and J shed 4 bases, with 15 bases lying between them. The CDR3 contains 15 residues. The CDR3 coding sequence is TGTGCCAGCAGTTATCCGGGCAGAAGAATCACTGAAGCTTTCTTT. Amino acids: CASSYPGRRITEAFF.

The chain is built from TRBV5-4 and TRBJ1-3; no firm D call. CDR1 is SGHNT, CDR2 YYREEE, per germline (reference sequence). This CDR3 has 14 amino acids. Trimming removed 0 bases from V and 4 bases from J, with 8 bases in between. The CDR3: CASSLEGLGNTIYF. CDR3 DNA sequence: TGTGCCAGCAGCTTGGAAGGGTTGGGAAACACCATATATTTT.

The CDR3 DNA follows: TGTGCCAGCAGCCATGGGGACAGGGTTGGGGCCAACGTCCTGACTTTC. Translated: CASSHGDRVGANVLTF. This sequence joins TRBV14 and TRBJ2-6; TRBD1 matches at 9 bases. V was pared by 3 bases and J by 3 bases, with 3 bases of the junction left unmatched. Per germline, CDR1 SGHDN and CDR2 FVKESK. CDR3 length: 16 amino acids.

CDR3: CASSPPGQSSTDTQYF. The CDR3, as DNA: TGTGCCAGCTCACCACCCGGACAGTCTAGCACAGATACGCAGTATTTT. The V gene is TRBV18, the J gene TRBJ2-3; TRBD1 might be the D (6 bases). The V and J ends lost 0 bases and 0 bases respectively, with 10 bases between them. CDR1 and CDR2 (germline): KGHSH, LQKENI. CDR3 length equals 16 residues. Variable domain in full (rest from reference TRBV18 and TRBJ2-3): NAGVMQNPRHLVRRRGQEARLRCSPMKGHSHVYWYRQLPEEGLKFMVYLQKENIIDESGMPKERFSAEFPKEGPSILRIQQVVRGDSAAYFCASSPPGQSSTDTQYFGPGTRLTVL.